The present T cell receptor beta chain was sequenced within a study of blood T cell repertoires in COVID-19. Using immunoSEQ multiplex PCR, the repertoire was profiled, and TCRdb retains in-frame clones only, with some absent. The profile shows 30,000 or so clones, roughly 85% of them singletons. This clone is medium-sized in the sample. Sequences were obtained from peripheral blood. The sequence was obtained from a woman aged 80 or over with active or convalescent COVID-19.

The CDR3 region is CATSRGRNYEQYF. In DNA form, the CDR3 reads TGTGCCACCAGCAGGGGCAGGAACTACGAGCAGTACTTC. The chain has TRBV15 and TRBJ2-7, with unresolved D. Germline V gene lookup returns CDR1 LNHNV and CDR2 YYDKDF (reference sequence). CDR3 size: 13 residues. Trimming shortened V by 3 bases and J by 3 bases, and 9 bases separated the two germline ends.